The entry below gives a single T cell receptor (beta chain) sequence along with its context. Its target is unknown. Naive CD8+ T cells displayed a CD45RO-CCR7+CD27+CD95- phenotype. This sample stems from a study of CXCR3-negative and CXCR3-positive naive CD8 T cells. Libraries of TRB cDNA were made by 5' RACE and carried UMIs. TCRdb reworked the 5' RACE reads into one entry per CDR3 protein, no DNA. Reported are fewer than 140,000 distinct CDR3 sequences; the ten largest clones contain more than 0.3%. Study-wide results and caveats: Hydrophobicity of TRB CDR3s was greater in CXCR3-positive naive cells than in CXCR3-negative naive cells. Diversity proved comparably high across both naive subsets and much lower in memory CD8+ cells. Similar TRBV-TRBJ usage characterized naive CXCR3-negative and CXCR3-positive cells; memory cells differed.

The sequenced material came from naive CXCR3+ CD8+ T cells from blood. As for subset: CD45RO-CCR7+CD27+CD95- naive CD8+ T cells expressing CXCR3 (TNR3+). The receptor's source is a human donor in good health. Some clones in this sample may be carry-over from other donors' samples.

The CDR3 sequence: CSARGAAISDGYTF. The chain uses TRBV20-1 and TRBJ1-2. CDR3 size: 14 residues. Per germline, CDR1 DFQATT and CDR2 SNEGSKA (reference sequence).